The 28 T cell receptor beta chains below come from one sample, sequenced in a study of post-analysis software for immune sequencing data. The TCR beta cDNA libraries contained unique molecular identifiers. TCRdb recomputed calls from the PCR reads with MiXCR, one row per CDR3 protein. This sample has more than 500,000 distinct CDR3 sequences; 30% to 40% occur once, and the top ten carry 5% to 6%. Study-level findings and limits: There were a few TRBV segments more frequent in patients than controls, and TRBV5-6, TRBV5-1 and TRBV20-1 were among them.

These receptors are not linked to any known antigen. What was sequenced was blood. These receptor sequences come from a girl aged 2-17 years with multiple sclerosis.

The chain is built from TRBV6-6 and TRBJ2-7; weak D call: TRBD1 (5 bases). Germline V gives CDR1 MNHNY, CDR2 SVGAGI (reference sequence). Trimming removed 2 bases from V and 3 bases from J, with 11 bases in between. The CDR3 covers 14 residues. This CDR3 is CASSYVDKDYEQYF. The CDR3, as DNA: TGTGCCAGCAGTTACGTGGACAAGGACTACGAGCAGTACTTC.

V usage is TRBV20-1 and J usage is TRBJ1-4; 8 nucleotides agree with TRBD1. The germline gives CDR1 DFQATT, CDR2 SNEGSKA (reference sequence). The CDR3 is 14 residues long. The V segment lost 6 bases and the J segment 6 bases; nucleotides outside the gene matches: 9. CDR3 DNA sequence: TGCAGTGCCCCTAGTGAGACAGGGGATGAAAAACTGTTTTTT. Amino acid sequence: CSAPSETGDEKLFF.

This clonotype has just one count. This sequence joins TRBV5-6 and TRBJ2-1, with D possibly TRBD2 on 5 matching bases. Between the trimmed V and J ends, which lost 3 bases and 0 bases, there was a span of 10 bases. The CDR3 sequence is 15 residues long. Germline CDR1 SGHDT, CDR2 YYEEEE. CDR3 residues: CASSSPLGSYNEQFF. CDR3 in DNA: TGTGCCAGCAGCTCCCCACTAGGCTCCTACAATGAGCAGTTCTTC.

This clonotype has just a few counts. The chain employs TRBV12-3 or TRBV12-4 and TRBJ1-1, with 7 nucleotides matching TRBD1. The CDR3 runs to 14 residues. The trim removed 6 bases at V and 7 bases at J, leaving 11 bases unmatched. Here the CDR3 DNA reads TGTGCCAGCAGCCTATCAACAGGGGCGGGTGAAGCTTTCTTT. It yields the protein CASSLSTGAGEAFF.

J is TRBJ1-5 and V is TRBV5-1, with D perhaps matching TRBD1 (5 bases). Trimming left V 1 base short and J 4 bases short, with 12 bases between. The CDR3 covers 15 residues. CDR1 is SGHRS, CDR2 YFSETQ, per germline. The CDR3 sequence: CASSLSGVMNQPQHF. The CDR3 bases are TGCGCCAGCAGCTTGTCGGGGGTAATGAATCAGCCCCAGCATTTT.

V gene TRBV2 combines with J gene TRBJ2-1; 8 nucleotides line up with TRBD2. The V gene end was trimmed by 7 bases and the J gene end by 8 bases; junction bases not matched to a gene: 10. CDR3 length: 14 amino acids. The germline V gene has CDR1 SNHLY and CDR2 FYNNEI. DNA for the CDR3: TGTGCCAGCACCTCAGCGGGGGATCAGTATGAGCAGTTCTTC. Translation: CASTSAGDQYEQFF.

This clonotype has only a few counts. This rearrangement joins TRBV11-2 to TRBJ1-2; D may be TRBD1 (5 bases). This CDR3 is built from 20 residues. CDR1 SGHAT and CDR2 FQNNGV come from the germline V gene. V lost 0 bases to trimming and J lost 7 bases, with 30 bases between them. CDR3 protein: CASSLEMGVLAGTRSAGYTF. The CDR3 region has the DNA TGTGCCAGCAGCTTAGAAATGGGAGTCTTGGCAGGGACCCGTTCAGCTGGCTACACCTTC.

CDR3 residues: CSVGKTSGANVLTF. DNA of the CDR3: TGCAGCGTTGGTAAGACCTCCGGGGCCAACGTCCTGACTTTC. The chain joins TRBV29-1 to TRBJ2-6; D call uncertain. Germline lookup yields CDR1 SQVTM and CDR2 ANQGSEA. The CDR3 length is 14 residues. V dropped 4 bases and J dropped 4 bases, with 11 bases sitting between them.

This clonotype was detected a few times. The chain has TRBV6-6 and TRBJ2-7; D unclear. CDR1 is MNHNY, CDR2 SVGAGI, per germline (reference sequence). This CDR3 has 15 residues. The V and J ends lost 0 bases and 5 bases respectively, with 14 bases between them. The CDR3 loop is CASSYSKGSPNEQYF. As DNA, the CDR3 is TGTGCCAGCAGTTACTCGAAGGGATCCCCTAACGAGCAGTACTTC.

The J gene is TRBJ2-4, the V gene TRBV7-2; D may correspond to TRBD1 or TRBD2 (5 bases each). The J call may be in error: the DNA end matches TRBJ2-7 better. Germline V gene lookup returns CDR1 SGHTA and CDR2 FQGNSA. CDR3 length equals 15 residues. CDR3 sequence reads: CASSPSNEGYYEQYF. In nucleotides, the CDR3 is TGTGCCAGCAGCCCAAGTAACGAGGGGTACTACGAGCAGTACTTC.

This CDR3 is CASSFGTGETPLHF. In DNA form, the CDR3 reads TGTGCCAGCTCCTTCGGGACAGGGGAAACACCCCTCCACTTT. The chain recombines TRBV18 with TRBJ1-6; 10 nucleotides line up with TRBD1. The V gene end was trimmed by 6 bases and the J gene end by 11 bases; junction bases not matched to a gene: 7. CDR3 length: 14 amino acids. The germline gives CDR1 KGHSH, CDR2 LQKENI.

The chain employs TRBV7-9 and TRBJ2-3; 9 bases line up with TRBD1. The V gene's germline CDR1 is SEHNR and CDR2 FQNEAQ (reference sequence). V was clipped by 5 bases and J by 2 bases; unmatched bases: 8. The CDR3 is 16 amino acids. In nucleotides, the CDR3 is TGTGCCAGCAGCCCTCCGGGACAGGGCCCCACAGATACGCAGTATTTT. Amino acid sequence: CASSPPGQGPTDTQYF.

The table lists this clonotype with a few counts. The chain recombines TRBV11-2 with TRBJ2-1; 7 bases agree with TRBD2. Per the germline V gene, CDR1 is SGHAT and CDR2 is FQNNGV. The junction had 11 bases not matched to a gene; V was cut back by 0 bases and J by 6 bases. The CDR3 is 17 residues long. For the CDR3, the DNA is TGTGCCAGCAGCTTAGATGTCCGGGGGGTATCCCTCAATGAGCAGTTCTTC. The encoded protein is CASSLDVRGVSLNEQFF.

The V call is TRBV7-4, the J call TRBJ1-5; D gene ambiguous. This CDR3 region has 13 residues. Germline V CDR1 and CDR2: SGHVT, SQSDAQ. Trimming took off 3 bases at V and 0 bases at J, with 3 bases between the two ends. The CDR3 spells CASSFYSNQPQHF. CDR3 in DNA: TGTGCCAGCAGCTTTTATAGCAATCAGCCCCAGCATTTT.

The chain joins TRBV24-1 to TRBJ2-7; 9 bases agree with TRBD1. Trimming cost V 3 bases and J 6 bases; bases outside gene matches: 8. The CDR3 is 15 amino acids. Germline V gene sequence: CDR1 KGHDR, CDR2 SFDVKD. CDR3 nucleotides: TGTGCCACCAGTGATAAACAGGGGGCGCGAACCGAGCAGTACTTC. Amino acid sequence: CATSDKQGARTEQYF.

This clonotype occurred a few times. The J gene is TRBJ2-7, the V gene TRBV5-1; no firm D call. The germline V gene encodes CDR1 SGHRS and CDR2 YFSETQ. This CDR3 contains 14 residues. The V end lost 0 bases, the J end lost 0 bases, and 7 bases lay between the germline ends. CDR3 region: CASSLDWSSYEQYF. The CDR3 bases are TGCGCCAGCAGCTTGGATTGGAGCTCCTACGAGCAGTACTTC. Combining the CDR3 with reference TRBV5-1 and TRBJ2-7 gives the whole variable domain KAGVTQTPRYLIKTRGQQVTLSCSPISGHRSVSWYQQTPGQGLQFLFEYFSETQRNKGNFPGRFSGRQFSNSRSEMNVSTLELGDSALYLCASSLDWSSYEQYFGPGTRLTVT.

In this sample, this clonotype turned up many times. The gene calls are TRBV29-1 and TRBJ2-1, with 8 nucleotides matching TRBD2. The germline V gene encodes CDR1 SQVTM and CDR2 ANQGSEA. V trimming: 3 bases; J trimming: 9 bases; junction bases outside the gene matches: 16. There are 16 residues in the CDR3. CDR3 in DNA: TGCAGCGTTGACCCGAGACTAGCGTCAAGGGGTAGTGAGCAGTTCTTC. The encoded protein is CSVDPRLASRGSEQFF.

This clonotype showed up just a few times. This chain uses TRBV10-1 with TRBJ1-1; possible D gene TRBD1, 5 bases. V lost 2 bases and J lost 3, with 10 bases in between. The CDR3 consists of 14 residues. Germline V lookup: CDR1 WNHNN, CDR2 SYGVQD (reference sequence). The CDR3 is CASSEGMGDTEAFF. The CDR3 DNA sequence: TGCGCCAGCAGTGAGGGAATGGGGGACACTGAAGCTTTCTTT.

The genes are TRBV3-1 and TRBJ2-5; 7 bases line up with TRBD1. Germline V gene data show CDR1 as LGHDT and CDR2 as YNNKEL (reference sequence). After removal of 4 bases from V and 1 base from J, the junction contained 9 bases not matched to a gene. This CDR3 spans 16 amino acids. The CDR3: CASSPLSGQSQETQYF. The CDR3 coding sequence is TGTGCCAGCAGCCCCCTATCGGGACAGAGCCAAGAGACCCAGTACTTC.

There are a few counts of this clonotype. CDR3 nucleotide sequence: TGCAGCGTCGTACAGGGGATCTATGGCTACACCTTC. This codes for CSVVQGIYGYTF. The V gene is TRBV29-1, the J gene TRBJ1-2; 7 bases map to TRBD1. CDR1 SQVTM and CDR2 ANQGSEA come from the germline V gene. The CDR3 sequence is 12 residues long. J gave up 4 bases and V 6 bases, and 5 bases lay outside the gene matches.

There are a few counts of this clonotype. The CDR3: CASSLGQGRDTGELFF. As DNA, the CDR3 is TGTGCCAGCAGCTTGGGACAGGGAAGGGACACCGGGGAGCTGTTTTTT. The chain is built from TRBV5-5 and TRBJ2-2, with 7 bases aligning to TRBD1. The CDR3 consists of 16 residues. CDR1 SGHKS and CDR2 YYEKEE come from the germline V gene (reference sequence). The V and J ends lost 0 bases and 3 bases, in that order; junction bases with no gene match: 5.

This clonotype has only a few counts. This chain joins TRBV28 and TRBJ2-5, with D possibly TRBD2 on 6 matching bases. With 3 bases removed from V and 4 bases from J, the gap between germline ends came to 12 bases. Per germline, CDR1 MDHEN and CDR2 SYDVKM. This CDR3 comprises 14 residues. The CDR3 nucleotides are TGTGCCAGCAGTTTTGGGTACGGGGGAGAGACCCAGTACTTC. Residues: CASSFGYGGETQYF.

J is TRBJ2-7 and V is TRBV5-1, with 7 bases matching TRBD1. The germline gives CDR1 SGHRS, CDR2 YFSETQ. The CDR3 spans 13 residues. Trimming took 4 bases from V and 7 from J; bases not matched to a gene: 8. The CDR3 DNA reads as TGCGCCAGCAGCCTAACAGGGGAAGGGGAGCAGTACTTC. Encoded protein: CASSLTGEGEQYF.

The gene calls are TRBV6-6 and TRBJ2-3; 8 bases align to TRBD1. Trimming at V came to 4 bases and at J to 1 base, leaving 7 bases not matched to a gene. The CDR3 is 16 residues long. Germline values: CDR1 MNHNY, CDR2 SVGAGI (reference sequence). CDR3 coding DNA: TGTGCCAGCAGTTTAAGGGACAGGAGACGCACAGATACGCAGTATTTT. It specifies CASSLRDRRRTDTQYF.

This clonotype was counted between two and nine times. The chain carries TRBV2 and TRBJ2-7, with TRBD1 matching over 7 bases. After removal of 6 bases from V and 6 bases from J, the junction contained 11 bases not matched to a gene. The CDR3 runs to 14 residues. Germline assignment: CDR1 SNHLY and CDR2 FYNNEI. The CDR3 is CASSNPGTVGEQYF. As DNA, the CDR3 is TGTGCCAGCAGCAATCCCGGGACAGTGGGCGAGCAGTACTTC.

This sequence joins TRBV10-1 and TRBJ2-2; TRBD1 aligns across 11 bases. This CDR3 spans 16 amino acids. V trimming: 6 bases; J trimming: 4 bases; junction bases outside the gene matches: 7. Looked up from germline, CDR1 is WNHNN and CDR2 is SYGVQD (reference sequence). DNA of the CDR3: TGCGCCAGCAGCCCAGGACAGGGGGCGAGCACCGGGGAGCTGTTTTTT. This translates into CASSPGQGASTGELFF.

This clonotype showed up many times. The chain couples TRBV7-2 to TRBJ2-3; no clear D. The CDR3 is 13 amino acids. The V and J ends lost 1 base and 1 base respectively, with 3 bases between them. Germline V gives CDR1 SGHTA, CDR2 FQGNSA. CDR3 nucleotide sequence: TGTGCCAGCAGCTTAGAGCGCACAGATACGCAGTATTTT. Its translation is CASSLERTDTQYF.

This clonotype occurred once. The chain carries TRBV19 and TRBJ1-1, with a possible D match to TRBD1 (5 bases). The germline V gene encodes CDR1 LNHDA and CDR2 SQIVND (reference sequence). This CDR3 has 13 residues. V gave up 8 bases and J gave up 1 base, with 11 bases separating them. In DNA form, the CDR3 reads TGTGCCAGTGCCCTTCAGGGGAACACTGAAGCTTTCTTT. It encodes CASALQGNTEAFF.